This record looks at one T cell receptor beta chain sequence and its context. These data are taken from a study of OX40 agonist ivuxolimab in advanced cancers. Background on the study: The treatment was a fully human IgG2 OX40 agonist, ivuxolimab. Among those enrolled, mean age was approximately 62 years (range 23 to 79) and 82.7% were male. People who had prior anti-PD-1, anti-PD-L1 or anti-CTLA-4 therapy could take part, and around 43% had some.

Here immunoSEQ multiplex PCR was the method, and the copy in TCRdb shows in-frame clones only, minus some. Among under 85,000 clones listed, around four fifths were seen once. Per germline, CDR1 SEHNR and CDR2 FQNEAQ (reference sequence). Unmatched junction bases numbered 14, after V lost 5 bases and J lost 9 bases. The CDR3 covers 16 residues. The chain is built from TRBV7-9 and TRBJ2-1; 9 bases align to TRBD2. This material consisted of CD4+ or CD8+ T cells sorted from blood, taken in a trial of the OX40 agonist ivuxolimab. This TCR derives from an adult with an advanced solid tumor such as melanoma, head and neck, liver or kidney cancer. The CDR3 DNA follows: TGTGCCAGCAGCCCAGCTCGGCTAGCGGGATACGCTGAGCAGTTCTTC. It specifies CASSPARLAGYAEQFF.